The 21 T cell receptor delta chains reported below all come from one sample, sequenced in a study of gamma-delta T cells after stem cell transplantation. TCRdb repeated clone calling on the RT-PCR reads with CATT. Of some 10,000 delta-chain clones in the sample, over 1% were seen once. The sequencing sample was made of gamma-delta T cells. The receptors were gathered from a human donor. It is not recorded whose cells these are; they may come from a transplant donor.

As concerns this clone: Given a much more abundant clone one base away, this may be a read error. Other DNA sequences in this specimen translate into the identical CDR3. V and J are TRDV2 and TRDJ1, with 9 bases lining up with TRDD3. Germline CDR1 is GEAIGNYY and CDR2 is EKD. The CDR3 extends over 19 amino acids. The CDR3 here is CACDTVGLDWGRNTDKLIF. The CDR3 DNA reads as TGTGCCTGCGACACCGTCGGACTTGACTGGGGGAGAAACACCGATAAACTCATCTTT.

This clone showed up just a few times. This likely came from a read error, as a far larger clone is one base away. In the same sample, other DNA sequences code for this CDR3. The chain couples TRDV2 to TRDJ1; D perhaps matches TRDD3 (6 bases). Germline V gene data show CDR1 as GEAIGNYY and CDR2 as EKD. V shed 1 base and J shed 0 bases, with 11 bases lying between them. This CDR3 has 15 amino acids. The CDR3 loop is CACDTLGADTDKLIF. The DNA for the CDR3 is TGTGCCTGTGACACTTTGGGGGCAGACACCGATAAACTCATCTTT.

This clone is judged medium-sized (0.01 to 0.1%). The same CDR3 also results from other DNA sequences found in this sample. The chain uses TRDV2 and TRDJ3, with 7 bases aligning to TRDD3. Germline CDR1 is GEAIGNYY and CDR2 is EKD. V shed 0 bases and J 0 bases; nucleotides not matched to a gene: 4. The CDR3 totals 18 residues. The DNA of the CDR3 is TGTGCCTGTGACACCCCTGGGGGTAGCTCCTGGGACACCCGACAGATGTTTTTC. Its translation: CACDTPGGSSWDTRQMFF.

This clone has just a few counts. This DNA's translation differs at residue 14 from TCRdb's protein, which comes from a much larger clone; a read error is likely, and the protein shown is translated from the DNA. This chain links TRDV2 with TRDJ1, with TRDD3 matching over 8 bases. The CDR3 loop spans 19 amino acids. The J segment lost 3 bases and the V segment lost 0 bases, leaving 17 bases of the junction unmatched. Germline lookup yields CDR1 GEAIGNYY and CDR2 EKD. CDR3 sequence reads: CACDTARGWDTGRADKLIF. The DNA of the CDR3 is TGTGCCTGTGACACCGCACGAGGCTGGGATACGGGGCGCGCCGATAAACTCATCTTT.

Note on this clone: A far larger clone differs by one base, so this is likely a read error. Other DNA sequences from this sample encode an identical CDR3 as well. The rearrangement joins TRDV2 to TRDJ1; TRDD3 might be the D (5 bases). The CDR3 contains 15 residues. Germline values: CDR1 GEAIGNYY, CDR2 EKD. V lost 1 base to trimming and J lost 2 bases, with 13 bases between them. For the CDR3, the DNA is TGTGCCTGTGACACGCTGGGAGACCATACCGATAAACTCATCTTT. As protein: CACDTLGDHTDKLIF.

This clone is labeled medium-sized. This CDR3 is also generated by other DNA sequences in the sample. V and J are TRDV2 and TRDJ3; a possible D gene is TRDD3 (5 bases). This CDR3 has 15 residues. Germline CDR1 reads GEAIGNYY; CDR2 reads EKD. The V end lost 0 bases, the J end lost 5 bases, and 7 bases lay between the germline ends. The CDR3, as DNA: TGTGCCTGTGACACCGTTGGGGGGGACACCCGACAGATGTTTTTC. It codes for CACDTVGGDTRQMFF.

By sample share, this clone is medium-sized. J is TRDJ1 and V is TRDV2; D remains unclear. The CDR3 is made up of 17 amino acids. From germline, CDR1 is GEAIGNYY and CDR2 EKD. The V and J ends lost 0 bases and 0 bases respectively, with 16 bases between them. The CDR3 DNA is TGTGCCTGTGACACCCTTTGGGACACGGGAAACACCGATAAACTCATCTTT. It encodes CACDTLWDTGNTDKLIF.

This clone was found many times. A much bigger clone sits one base away, suggesting this may be a read error. This sample also contains other DNA sequences that code for the same CDR3. V and J are TRDV2 and TRDJ1; 12 nucleotides line up with TRDD3. Germline lookup yields CDR1 GEAIGNYY and CDR2 EKD. The length of the CDR3 is 15 residues. The CDR3 is CACDTLLGDTDKLIF. CDR3 sequence (DNA): TGTGCCTGTGACACCTTACTGGGGGATACCGATAAGCTCATCTTT.

A word on this clone: A read error may explain this, as a much larger clone is one base away. The chain has TRDV2 and TRDJ1; tentative D call: TRDD3 (5 bases). CDR3 length equals 15 residues. Germline V lookup: CDR1 GEAIGNYY, CDR2 EKD. Trimming left V 1 base short and J 2 bases short, with 13 bases between. CDR3 DNA sequence: TGTGCCTGTGACACACTGGAACAAAGGACCGATAAACTCATCTTT. Its translation: CACDTLEQRTDKLIF.

This clone qualifies as medium-sized. V and J are TRDV3 and TRDJ1; TRDD3 matches at 10 bases. V dropped 2 bases and J dropped 2; count of bases not matched to a gene: 8. CDR1 is TVYSNPD, CDR2 GDNSRS, per germline (reference sequence). The CDR3 has 15 residues. CDR3 DNA sequence: TGTGCCTTTTGGGGGATACAAGGTGGGACCGATAAACTCATCTTT. Translation: CAFWGIQGGTDKLIF.

The table lists this clone with a few counts. The chain carries TRDV2 and TRDJ1; 13 nucleotides line up with TRDD3. Trimming at V came to 0 bases and at J to 5 bases, leaving 11 bases not matched to a gene. The CDR3 length is 18 residues. Germline CDR1 is GEAIGNYY and CDR2 is EKD. The CDR3 DNA reads TGTGCCTGTGACACCGGTACTGGGGGATACGGGATAAAAGATAAACTCATCTTT. It codes for CACDTGTGGYGIKDKLIF.

A few counts support this clone. TCRdb attributes to this sequence the protein of a much larger clone, which differs from the DNA translation at residue 3; a read error is likely, and the protein displayed is translated from the DNA. The chain is built from TRDV2 and TRDJ1; 9 positions agree with TRDD3. The CDR3 runs to 19 residues. The germline V gene has CDR1 GEAIGNYY and CDR2 EKD. CDR3: CARDDIGKTGGAYTDKLIF. The CDR3 nucleotides are TGTGCCCGTGATGATATAGGGAAGACTGGGGGAGCCTACACCGATAAACTCATCTTT.

A word on this clone: It is likely a read error: a sequence one base away is far more abundant. The same CDR3 arises from other DNA sequences in this sample as well. This chain uses TRDV2 with TRDJ1; 7 bases line up with TRDD3. This CDR3 has 16 residues. Per the germline V gene, CDR1 is GEAIGNYY and CDR2 is EKD. Written as DNA, the CDR3 is TGCGCCTGTGACGAAGTACTGGGGATTCCGGGGGATAAACTCATCTTT. This encodes CACDEVLGIPGDKLIF.

This clone was seen more than once but under ten times. A read error is likely here: a far larger clone is one base away. In the same sample, other DNA sequences code for this CDR3. This rearrangement joins TRDV2 to TRDJ1; tentative D call: TRDD3 (6 bases). The germline V gene has CDR1 GEAIGNYY and CDR2 EKD. This CDR3 is 15 amino acids long. V was clipped by 0 bases and J by 8 bases, with 18 bases between them. The CDR3 sequence: CACDTAGDSRDKLIF. Written as DNA, the CDR3 is TGTGCCTGTGACACCGCTGGGGATTCTAGGGACAAACTCATCTTT.

About this clone: A much larger clone sits a single nucleotide away, making a read error possible. This same CDR3 is encoded by further DNA sequences in the sample. This chain uses TRDV2 with TRDJ1, with 7 bases that match TRDD3. The CDR3 sequence is 17 residues long. Germline V gives CDR1 GEAIGNYY, CDR2 EKD. This CDR3 is CACDTLVLGVDTDKLIF. Here the CDR3 DNA reads TGTGCCTGTGACACCTTAGTTCTGGGGGTTGACACCGATAAACTCATTTTT.

In the case of this clone: The protein in TCRdb stems from a much larger clone and differs at residue 15 from this DNA's translation, likely a read error; here the protein is translated from the DNA. The chain combines TRDV2 with TRDJ1; the match to TRDD3 covers 9 bases. This CDR3 spans 17 amino acids. Germline CDR1 and CDR2: GEAIGNYY and EKD. As DNA, the CDR3 is TGTGCCTGTGACACCCTTCTCAACTCGGGGGATACCGATAAACCCATCTTT. Amino acids: CACDTLLNSGDTDKPIF.

This clone turned up a few times. Given a much more abundant clone one base away, this may be a read error. The V call is TRDV2, the J call TRDJ1; D not certain. The CDR3 sequence is 13 residues long. Germline values: CDR1 GEAIGNYY, CDR2 EKD. As DNA, the CDR3 is TGTGCCTGTGACACTTTTAACACCGATAAACTCACCTTT. Protein: CACDTFNTDKLTF.

Judged by abundance, this clone is medium-sized. Other DNA sequences from this sample encode an identical CDR3 as well. The chain carries TRDV2 and TRDJ1; 7 bases map to TRDD3. The CDR3 covers 15 residues. The V gene's germline CDR1 is GEAIGNYY and CDR2 EKD. V lost 3 bases, J lost 1 base, and 7 bases stayed unmatched. The CDR3 nucleotides are TGTGCCTGTGACGAGTGGGGGAGGGGCACCGATAAACTCATCTTT. It encodes CACDEWGRGTDKLIF.

Relative to its sample, this clone is large (0.1 to 1%). This specimen includes other DNA sequences encoding the same CDR3. The chain uses TRDV2 and TRDJ1; TRDD3 aligns across 10 bases. From germline, CDR1 is GEAIGNYY and CDR2 EKD. The CDR3 spans 18 residues. V lost 1 base, J lost 9 bases, and 19 bases stayed unmatched. The CDR3 DNA sequence: TGTGCCTGTGACACTATCCTACGAGGTCCGGGGGATACGGAAGAACTCATCTTT. Translating gives CACDTILRGPGDTEELIF.

Sample share makes this clone medium-sized. This sample includes further DNA sequences coding for the same CDR3. The chain recombines TRDV2 with TRDJ1; 8 bases match TRDD3. Germline lookup yields CDR1 GEAIGNYY and CDR2 EKD. Germline trimming cut 3 bases from V and 0 bases from J; bases unmatched to any gene: 14. CDR3 size: 18 residues. Written as DNA, the CDR3 is TGTGCCTGTGACCCTCTCTACCACCCACTGGGGGACACCGATAAACTCATCTTT. Translating gives CACDPLYHPLGDTDKLIF.

As concerns this clone: This likely traces to a read error, being one base from a far larger clone. Other DNA sequences in this specimen translate into the identical CDR3. The rearrangement joins TRDV2 to TRDJ2; 11 bases agree with TRDD3. CDR1 is GEAIGNYY and CDR2 is EKD in the germline V gene. CDR3 length: 20 amino acids. The CDR3 DNA reads TGTGCCTGTGACACCGTTCGACTGGGGGATAGTGTGGCTTTGACAGCACAGCTCTTCTTT. Amino acids: CACDTVRLGDSVALTAQLFF.